This TCR beta chain was recorded in a study of early T cells in non-severe SARS-CoV-2 infection. About the study: Alpha and beta chains were unpaired, from unsorted whole-blood bulk RNA. Notes on the study in general: Matching results from VDJdb favored anti-spike CD8 responses, leaving private and CD4 specificities undetected.

This clonotype showed up many times. As yet, its antigen is unknown. Germline loops: CDR1 SQVTM, CDR2 ANQGSEA. V lost 4 bases and J 5 bases, leaving 11 bases between the germline ends. This CDR3 comprises 13 residues. Attachment of unique molecular identifiers was made to individual cDNA molecules. TCRdb itself ran the 5' RACE reads through MiXCR, one entry per CDR3 protein. The sample holds approximately 42,000 distinct CDR3 sequences, around 6.8% seen once. The sequencing sample was made of whole blood. This TCR was recovered from an adult who was a healthcare worker with PCR-confirmed SARS-CoV-2 infection or an uninfected control (not recorded which). The chain recombines TRBV29-1 with TRBJ2-2, with D perhaps assigned TRBD1 or TRBD2 (5 bases each). Here the CDR3 DNA reads TGCAGCGTTGTGGGGGTTCGGACCGGGGAGCTGTTTTTT. Translation gives CSVVGVRTGELFF.